The clone carrying this TCR beta chain turned up a few times. The target antigen is unknown. TCRdb itself ran the 5' RACE reads through MiXCR, one entry per CDR3 protein. The sample holds fewer than 400,000 distinct CDR3 sequences, approximately 6% seen once. This record belongs to a study of T cells after yellow fever vaccination. Study-level findings and limits: Contaminants from the bulk population, in the form of abundant clonotypes, could be found in FACS-sorted repertoires.

Sequencing was performed on PBMCs, taken 5 days after the yellow fever booster vaccination. The TCR sequence derives from a man aged 25 to 40 who received the YFV17D yellow fever vaccine.

This CDR3 reads CATSDPGRGVDEQFF. The CDR3 DNA follows: TGTGCCACCAGTGACCCGGGACGGGGGGTCGATGAGCAGTTCTTC. The chain employs TRBV24-1 and TRBJ2-1; 7 nucleotides align to TRBD2. Germline loops: CDR1 KGHDR, CDR2 SFDVKD. With 4 bases clipped from V and 8 bases from J, the junction kept 10 bases outside the gene matches. The CDR3 runs to 15 residues.